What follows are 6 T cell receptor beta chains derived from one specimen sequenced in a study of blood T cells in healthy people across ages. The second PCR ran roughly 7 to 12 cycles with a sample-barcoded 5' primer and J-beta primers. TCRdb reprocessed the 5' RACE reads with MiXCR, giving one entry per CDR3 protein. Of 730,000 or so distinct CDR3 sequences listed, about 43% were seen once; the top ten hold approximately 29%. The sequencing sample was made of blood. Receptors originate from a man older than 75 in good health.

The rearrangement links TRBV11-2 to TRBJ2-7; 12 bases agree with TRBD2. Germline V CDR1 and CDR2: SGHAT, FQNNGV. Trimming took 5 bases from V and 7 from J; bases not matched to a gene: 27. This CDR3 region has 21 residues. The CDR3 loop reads CASSLNPLRPRASGRGYEQYF. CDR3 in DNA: TGTGCCAGCAGCCTTAACCCCCTCCGTCCGCGGGCTAGCGGGAGGGGGTATGAGCAGTACTTC.

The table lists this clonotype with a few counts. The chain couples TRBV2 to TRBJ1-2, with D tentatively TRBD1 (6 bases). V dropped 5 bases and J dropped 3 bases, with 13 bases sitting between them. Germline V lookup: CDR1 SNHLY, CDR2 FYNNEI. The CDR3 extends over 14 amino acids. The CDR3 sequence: CASSNSRGDYGYTF. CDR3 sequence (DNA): TGTGCCAGCAGTAATTCAAGGGGGGACTATGGCTACACCTTC.

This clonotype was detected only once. CDR3 sequence: CASSRATSDRETQYF. The CDR3 DNA reads as TGTGCCAGCAGCCGAGCGACTAGCGACCGAGAGACCCAGTACTTC. The rearrangement links TRBV4-2 to TRBJ2-7, with TRBD2 matching over 8 bases. The DNA end lines up better with TRBJ2-5; the J call may be wrong. This CDR3 contains 15 residues. In germline, CDR1 is LGHNA, CDR2 YNFKEQ.

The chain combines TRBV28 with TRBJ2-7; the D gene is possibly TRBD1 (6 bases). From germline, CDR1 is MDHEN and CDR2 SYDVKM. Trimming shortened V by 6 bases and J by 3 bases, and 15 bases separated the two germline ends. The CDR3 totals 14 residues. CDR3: CASSIQGLGYEQYF. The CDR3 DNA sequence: TGTGCCAGCAGCATACAGGGTTTGGGCTACGAGCAGTACTTC. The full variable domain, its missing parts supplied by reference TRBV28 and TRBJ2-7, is DVKVTQSSRYLVKRTGEKVFLECVQDMDHENMFWYRQDPGLGLRLIYFSYDVKMKEKGDIPEGYSVSREKKERFSLILESASTNQTSMYLCASSIQGLGYEQYFGPGTRLTVT.

The CDR3 region has the DNA TGTGCCATCAGTGACACCAGCGGGGGCTACACCTTC. Translation gives CAISDTSGGYTF. V and J are TRBV10-3 and TRBJ1-2; no clear D. CDR1 ENHRY and CDR2 SYGVKD come from the germline V gene. The CDR3 sequence is 12 residues long. The V end lost 3 bases, the J end lost 8 bases, and 10 bases lay between the germline ends.

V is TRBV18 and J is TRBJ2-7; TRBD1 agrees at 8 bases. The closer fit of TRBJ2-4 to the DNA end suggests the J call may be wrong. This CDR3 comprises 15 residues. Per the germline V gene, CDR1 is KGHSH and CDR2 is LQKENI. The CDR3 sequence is CASSPTGGDKNIQYF. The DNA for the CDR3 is TGTGCCAGCTCACCAACAGGGGGTGACAAAAACATTCAGTACTTC.